This T cell receptor (beta chain) is from a study of blood T cell repertoires in COVID-19 (dated by TCRdb to about 2020). At the level of the whole study: Samples covering the acute and convalescent phases of COVID-19 were provided by collaborators in the United States, Italy and Spain. The prospective study material was composed of cDNA or gDNA derived from T cells, B-cell-depleted T cells, or PBMCs. Sample metadata almost always included a de-identified subject ID, COVID-19 status, age in years and sex. The repertoires were made available in a free public database intended to serve as a resource for research on the immune response to SARS-CoV-2. The samples were drawn from the first 160 participants of the ongoing ImmuneRACE study and from 1,254 subjects provided by 6 global collaborators. Deeply sampled blood TCRbeta repertoires from subjects exposed to, actively infected with, or recovered from COVID-19 were included in the dataset. Where available, HLA class I and class II types were obtained from metadata supplied by the sample provider rather than from assay-based typing. Study-level results and caveats: How much clinical and demographic metadata was included differed by source and by participant, and the metadata was provided uncurated.

CDR1 and CDR2, looked up from the germline V gene, are SGDLS and YYNGEE. The CDR3 spans 15 residues, from the cysteine through the phenylalanine. Only CDR3 DNA is held: 45 bases, read in frame from base 1. V loses 3 bases at its end and J loses 4 bases; junction bases beyond the gene matches: 6. About this clone: Its antigen is still unknown. Per-base quality was not reported, and no clone a single base away is much larger than it.

In Seattle, one collaborating source enrolled patients while the infection was active and tracked those patients longitudinally over the course of disease. The collaborating institutions used their own protocols to collect whole blood in K2EDTA tubes. For TCRbeta analysis, collaborator samples were shipped as frozen whole blood, as isolated PBMCs, or as DNA extracted from either sample type. TCRbeta CDR3 regions were amplified from genomic DNA by means of the immunoSEQ Assay, a bias-controlled multiplex PCR. Regarding the original processing steps: Nucleated cell counts per sample were estimated from amplification of reference gene primers within the assay. To quantify the absolute abundance of each unique TCRbeta CDR3 rearrangement, sequence reads were collapsed and filtered. For each sample, productive Simpson clonality was calculated as the square root of Simpson's diversity index over productive rearrangements. The table was pulled from immuneACCESS by TCRdb, which kept in-frame rearrangements only. Such tables lose some clones; where checked, under half of the loss comes from unresolved V genes, and the rest has no known cause. V and J calls and clone size are as listed in that table; D and trimming were resolved from the DNA. The sample table shows over 200,000 clones, and around 90% are seen once. The top ten constitute under 3.5% of the sample.

The TCR comes from a man aged 30 to 39 with COVID-19, enrolled during active disease. The sequencing sample was made of peripheral blood. The chain uses TRBV9 and TRBJ2-5, with 10 junctional bases fitting TRBD1. The CDR3 in this case is CASSAGQGVGETQYF. In nucleotides, the sequence is TGTGCCAGCAGCGCCGGACAGGGGGTGGGAGAGACCCAGTACTTC.